The present T cell receptor (beta chain) was sequenced within a study of vaccination effects on CD4 cells after COVID-19 (dated by TCRdb to the early 2020s). A note on the overall study: Participants received two doses of either the BNT162b2 or the mRNA-1273 mRNA SARS-CoV-2 vaccine. SARS-CoV-2 spike-specific CD4+ TCR repertoires were compared before and after mRNA vaccination in COVID-19 convalescent patients and in infection-naive vaccine recipients. Altogether, around ten COVID-19 convalescent patients and a few SARS-CoV-2-naive healthy vaccine recipients made up the full study. The Oncomine TCR Beta short-read assay on an Illumina iSeq 100 was used to sequence cultures from other donors in the study. Overall study results and their limits: In healthy vaccine recipients, vaccine-induced clones were almost all SARS-CoV-2 mono-reactive, with only 1 of 255 being cross-reactive with common cold coronaviruses. The study was limited by a small number of convalescent patients, and early post-infection timepoints were lacking. Both infection-induced and vaccine-induced clones contracted markedly at late post-vaccination timepoints, which is consistent with waning T cell responses.

About this clone itself: Its antigen remains unidentified. Per-nucleotide qualities are absent, and no much larger clonotype sits a single base away.

From the cysteine up to the phenylalanine, the CDR3 has a length of 16 residues. CDR3 DNA only is kept here, 48 bases in frame from base 1. V and J are trimmed by 2 bases and 5 bases, and the gene matches miss 12 bases of the junction. Based on the germline V gene, the CDR1 and CDR2 sequences are SGDLS and YYNGEE. The ViraFEST assay stimulated PBMC with viral peptide pools and then used TCR sequencing to identify antigen-specific CD4+ T cell clonotypes by expansion. After around ten days of culture, CD4+ T cells were isolated with the EasySep CD4+ T cell isolation kit. None of the healthy vaccine recipients had a prior SARS-CoV-2 infection, which was confirmed by nucleocapsid antibody tests that came back negative both before and after vaccination. Some 2.2 million PBMC per well were cultured in IMDM with 5% human AB serum, 9 to 10 IU/ml IL-2 and gentamicin, plus 10 ug/ml peptides. Half of the culture medium was replaced with fresh IL-2-containing medium on days 3 and 7. Unless otherwise noted, each peptide stimulation condition was cultured in triplicate wells. PBMC were separated from whole blood using Ficoll-Paque Plus gradient centrifugation and were then either cryopreserved at -140C or used fresh. The overlapping peptide pools covered the spike proteins of SARS-CoV-2 and of the common cold coronaviruses HCoV-NL63, HCoV-OC43 and HCoV-229E. The QIAamp micro DNA kit was used to extract genomic DNA from the cultured CD4+ T cells.

To prepare the library, the immunoSEQ multiplex PCR assay was applied. DNA from the cultured and isolated CD4+ T cells underwent TCR beta CDR3 sequencing. The published analysis was carried out like this. The analysis removed non-productive TCR sequences, trimmed reads to the CDR3 region, and retained only CDR3s that were 7 or more amino acids long. Antigen-specific clonotypes were identified using the MANAFEST web app by comparison of expansion in peptide wells against reference cultures. For clones to be considered positive, expansion at FDR<0.05 versus reference and all other wells, an odds ratio above 5, and a frequency above 0.1% in two replicate wells were required. Cross-reactive clonotypes were defined as significantly expanded in SARS-CoV-2 spike wells and in at least one common cold coronavirus spike condition. Using the stringdist R package, CDR3 similarity was measured by Levenshtein distance, and unrooted trees were constructed with ape in R 3.6.1. This immuneACCESS table, as held by TCRdb, lists in-frame sequences with V and J called but not all clones. Of the missing ones, under half trace to an unresolved V gene in checked studies; the others have no known cause. V, J and clone size are taken as reported in that table, and D and trimming were inferred from the DNA itself. This sample gives under 80,000 clones in total; 70% to 75% of them show up just once. The top ten clones comprise approximately 1.7% of the sample.

Specimen: CD4+ T cells from PBMCs cultured with HCoV-229E spike peptides, collected before COVID-19 vaccination. According to the study, the label for this sample's cell subset or site signals: HCoV-229E spike overlapping peptide pool stimulation. The receptor was isolated from a human donor who received a COVID-19 vaccine. The chain links TRBV9 with TRBJ2-5, and TRBD1 matches 7 of the central bases. CDR3 region: CASSVGLARGQETQYF. The DNA is TGTGCCAGCAGCGTGGGGTTGGCCCGGGGACAGGAGACCCAGTACTTC.